This TCR gamma chain was observed in a study of gamma-delta T cells after stem cell transplantation (dated by TCRdb to 2016 to 2018). Library preparation employed RT-PCR. The run used an Illumina MiSeq. In TCRdb, clones were called once more from the public reads by CATT, and rows of identical DNA were later combined. The sample table holds around 390 gamma-chain clones, of which roughly three fifths were seen once. Approximately 40% of the sample goes to the ten largest clones. This clone was found a few times. Its specific antigen is unknown. No much larger clone exists at a distance of one base, and base qualities are not known. The CDR1 and CDR2 encoded by the germline V gene (reference sequence) are GITISATS and ISYDGTV. The CDR3 starts with the cysteine, ends with the phenylalanine, and has 15 residues. Only the CDR3 part of the read is kept: 45 bases, read in frame from the first base. V lost 1 base and J lost 6 bases, and the count of bases not matched to a germline gene is 0.

Material: gamma-delta T cells. The sequence was collected from a human donor. It is not recorded whose cells these are; they may come from a transplant donor. The chain uses TRGV9 and TRGJP. TCRdb carries no J gene annotation; the J gene was assigned here by matching the DNA with germline. CDR3 sequence: CALWEVELGKKIKVF. In nucleotide form, the sequence is TGTGCCTTGTGGGAGGTAGAGTTGGGCAAAAAAATCAAGGTATTT.